The following is a T cell receptor beta chain sequence with its context. In this sample, this clonotype turned up a few times. Its antigen is not yet known. Within one base of it there is no much larger clone, and no base qualities were kept. The method behind the library was 5' RACE. The instrument given in TCRdb is Illumina HiSeq 2500. A second roughly 6 to 12 cycle PCR used a sample-barcoded 5' primer and a J-beta primer mix. Each TCR beta cDNA molecule received a unique molecular identifier from a template-switch 5' adaptor carrying 12 random nucleotides. At least 2.5 million CDR3-containing paired-end reads were obtained from each sample. First-strand cDNA synthesis was performed from all RNA using the Mint cDNA synthesis kit, with priming by a TRBC-specific oligonucleotide. Following uracil-DNA glycosylase treatment, all cDNA underwent a first 18-cycle PCR with the universal primers M1SS and BC2_uni_R. In the paper's pipeline: For normalization, 1 million high-quality reads were randomly selected from each sample, with every read carrying a distinct molecular identifier. Instead of being binned into consensus sequences, reads with shared molecular identifiers were discarded. CDR3 identification, clonotype clustering and error correction used MiTCR with a Q25 quality threshold and the strictest error-elimination algorithm. A nonparametric unseen species model with Euler transformation was used to estimate a lower bound on total TCR beta diversity. TCRdb reprocessed the public reads (quality trimming at Q25 with fastp, clone calling with MiXCR) and kept in-frame beta chains. For every CDR3 protein sequence, its rows merge into one entry that carries the most common genes and DNA. TCRdb, not the original authors, processed these V and J calls. This sample gives roughly 700,000 distinct CDR3 sequences in total; approximately 25% of them show up just once. The ten largest clones take up more than 8% of the sample.

These data originate in a study of blood T cells in healthy people across ages (dated by TCRdb to 2015 to 2017). Study-level background: In model experiments, roughly one uniquely barcoded TCR beta cDNA molecule per two T cells was captured by template switching. The study analyzed two additional independent replicas of 1 million unique cDNA reads from the same blood draw for two donors, one aged 18 to 29 and one aged 80 or older. To track age-related changes in TCR beta repertoire diversity, the study relied on deep sequencing normalized with unique cDNA molecular identifiers. Four age groups were formed from the donors: young (average roughly 15 years), middle-aged (approximately 40), aged (over 55) and long-lived (less than 85).

Donors were a few dozen systemically healthy Caucasian individuals from Russia aged 6 to 90 years. About 9.6 milliliters of peripheral blood were collected from each donor into EDTA-treated Vacutainer tubes. Ficoll-Paque density-gradient centrifugation was used to isolate PBMCs, with at least 6.5 million per sample. Total RNA was extracted from PBMCs with Trizol reagent, with at least 5.5 micrograms obtained per sample. Naive CD45RAhigh/CD27high T cell percentages were measured by flow cytometry on a PBMC aliquot from every donor. General study outcomes and caveats: Observed TCR beta diversity per million T cells fell roughly linearly with age, and a significant reduction was already apparent by age roughly 40. Since profiling was done on bulk unsorted PBMCs, naive and antigen-experienced compartments could not be conclusively compared. Estimates of total diversity based on one million sequenced T cells were regarded as lower bounds and as underestimates. The percentage of naive T cells measured by flow cytometry correlated strongly with observed TCR beta diversity. The long-lived group showed more naive CD4+ T cells, fewer expanded clones and increased TCR diversity than the aged group, suggesting age selection. Because the CMV infection status of the donors was unknown, age-related changes in expanded clonotypes may potentially have been confounded.

The same specimen was also included in a second study, on T cells of mothers and their children. The second paper further reports: Nine systemically healthy Caucasian individuals, comprising three mothers and their six children, were included as donors. cDNA synthesis consumed the entire amount of extracted RNA, loaded at approximately 1.5 ug RNA in each 15 ul reaction. In the second PCR, the M1S primer added sample barcodes and 2-4 random nucleotides. Each mother yielded over 9.5 million TCR beta CDR3 reads and each child 2.5 million to 3 million reads. Thymic selection shapes the output of TCR recombination in a similar way in related and unrelated pairs, and inherited differences have a minor effect. Normalized repertoire overlap was always slightly but never significantly higher in related than unrelated mother-child pairs. No persistent microchimeric T cell clones were detected, at a sensitivity of about 100 clones per million clonotypes. To look for features that set related mother-child pairs apart from unrelated individuals, the researchers ran deep NGS to compare the TCR beta repertoires of mothers and children. On average, the children were roughly 10 +/- 4 years old, while the mothers were approximately 41 +/- 4 years old. After adapters were ligated using NEBNext reagents, the libraries underwent 100+100 nt paired-end sequencing on an Illumina HiSeq 2000. To avoid cross-contamination, the mother libraries and the child libraries were prepared a month apart and sequenced in separate runs. For each donor, somewhere between about 450,000 and 2,000,000 distinct TCR beta clonotypes were identified. Naive TCR beta clonotypes were estimated from low-frequency clonotypes matched to each donor's FACS-determined naive share, without sorting.

The sample consisted of blood. The TCR comes from a boy between 10 and 17 years old in good health.

The DNA sequence is as follows: TGTGCCAGCAGCTTAGCCGGCCCAGGGGGCAACCACGAGCAGTACTTC. This yields the protein CASSLAGPGGNHEQYF. The V and J segments used are TRBV7-2 and TRBJ2-7; 8 of the junction bases match TRBD1. The CDR3 sequence holds 16 residues, the cysteine and phenylalanine included. Solely the CDR3 DNA is kept, with 48 bases framed from the first base. Unmatched junction bases come to 9, with V trimmed by 0 bases and J by 5 bases. CDR1 SGHTA and CDR2 FQGNSA were looked up in the germline V gene.